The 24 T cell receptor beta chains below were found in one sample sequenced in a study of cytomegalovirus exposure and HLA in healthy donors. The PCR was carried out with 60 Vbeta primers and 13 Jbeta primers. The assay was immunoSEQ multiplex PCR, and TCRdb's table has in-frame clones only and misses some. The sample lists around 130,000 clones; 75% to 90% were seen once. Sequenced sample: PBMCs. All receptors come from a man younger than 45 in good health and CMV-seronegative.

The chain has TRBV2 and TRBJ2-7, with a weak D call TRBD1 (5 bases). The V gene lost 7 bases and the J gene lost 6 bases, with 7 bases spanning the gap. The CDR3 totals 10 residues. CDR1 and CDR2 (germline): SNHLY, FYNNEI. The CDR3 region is CASKGPEQYF. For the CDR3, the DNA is TGTGCCAGCAAGGGGCCCGAGCAGTACTTC.

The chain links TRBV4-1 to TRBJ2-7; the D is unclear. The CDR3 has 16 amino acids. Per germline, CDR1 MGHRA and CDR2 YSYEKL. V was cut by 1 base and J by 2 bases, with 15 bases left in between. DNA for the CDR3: TGCGCCAGCAGCCAAGGACTCCTGGCGGTGACCTACGAGCAGTACTTC. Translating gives CASSQGLLAVTYEQYF.

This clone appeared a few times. The CDR3 sequence is CASSLGGRVGTEAFF. In nucleotides, the CDR3 is TGTGCCAGCAGCTTGGGGGGGAGGGTCGGCACTGAAGCTTTCTTT. The chain recombines TRBV5-4 with TRBJ1-1, with TRBD1 as a possible D gene (5 bases). Germline V gene lookup returns CDR1 SGHNT and CDR2 YYREEE (reference sequence). CDR3 length: 15 residues. Between the trimmed V and J ends, which lost 0 bases and 4 bases, there was a span of 13 bases.

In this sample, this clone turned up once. CDR3 bases: TGTGCCAGCAGAGGGACAGTAATAGCCAAAAACATTCAGTACTTC. This sequence encodes CASRGTVIAKNIQYF. The rearrangement uses TRBV28 and TRBJ2-4; 7 bases line up with TRBD1. Germline V gives CDR1 MDHEN, CDR2 SYDVKM. J was trimmed by 0 bases and V by 6 bases; bases with no gene match: 5. This CDR3 spans 15 amino acids.

CDR3 sequence (DNA): TGTGCCAGCAGTGAAAGGAGGTGGGCGGGGGAGAGGCAAGAGACCCAGTACTTC. Its translation: CASSERRWAGERQETQYF. The rearrangement uses TRBV6-1 and TRBJ2-5, with TRBD2 matching over 7 bases. CDR3 size: 18 residues. Germline V gives CDR1 MNHNS, CDR2 SASEGT. Trimming took 2 bases from V and 2 from J; bases not matched to a gene: 14.

CDR3 nucleotides: TGCGCCAGCAGCCCTGACAGTGGGTGGGGGCAGTACTTC. It encodes CASSPDSGWGQYF. The genes are TRBV4-1 and TRBJ2-7; D perhaps matches TRBD1 (5 bases). In germline, CDR1 is MGHRA, CDR2 YSYEKL. The CDR3 covers 13 residues. Trimming shortened V by 4 bases and J by 9 bases, and 16 bases separated the two germline ends.

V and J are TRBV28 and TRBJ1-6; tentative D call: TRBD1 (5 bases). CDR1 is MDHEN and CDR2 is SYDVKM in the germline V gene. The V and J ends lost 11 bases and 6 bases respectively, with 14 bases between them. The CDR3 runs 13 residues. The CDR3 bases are TGTGCCGAGAGTGCGGGGCCTAATTCACCCCTCCACTTT. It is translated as CAESAGPNSPLHF. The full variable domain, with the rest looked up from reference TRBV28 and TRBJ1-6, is DVKVTQSSRYLVKRTGEKVFLECVQDMDHENMFWYRQDPGLGLRLIYFSYDVKMKEKGDIPEGYSVSREKKERFSLILESASTNQTSMYLCAESAGPNSPLHFGNGTRLTVT.

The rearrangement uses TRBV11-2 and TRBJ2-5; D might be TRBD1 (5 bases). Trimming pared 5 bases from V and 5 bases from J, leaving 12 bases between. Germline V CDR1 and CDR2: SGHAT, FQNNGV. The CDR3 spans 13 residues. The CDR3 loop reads CASSPMGRETQYF. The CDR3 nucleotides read TGTGCCAGCAGCCCCATGGGGCGTGAGACCCAGTACTTC.

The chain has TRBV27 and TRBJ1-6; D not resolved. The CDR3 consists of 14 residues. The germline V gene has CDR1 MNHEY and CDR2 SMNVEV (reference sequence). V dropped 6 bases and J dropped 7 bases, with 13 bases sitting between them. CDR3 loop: CASRILGSNSPLHF. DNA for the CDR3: TGTGCCAGCAGAATTTTAGGGAGCAATTCACCCCTCCACTTT.

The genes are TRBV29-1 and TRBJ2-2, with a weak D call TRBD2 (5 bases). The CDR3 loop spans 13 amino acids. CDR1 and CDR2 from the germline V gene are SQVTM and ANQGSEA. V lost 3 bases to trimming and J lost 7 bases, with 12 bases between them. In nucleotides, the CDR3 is TGCAGCGTTGAGGCCCGAGGGAGCGGGGAGCTGTTTTTT. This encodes CSVEARGSGELFF.

This CDR3 is CASSKIRDNEAFF. The DNA for the CDR3 is TGCGCCAGCAGTAAGATCCGGGACAATGAAGCTTTCTTT. The J gene is TRBJ1-1, the V gene TRBV10-1, with D maybe TRBD1 (6 bases). The CDR3 has 13 amino acids. Trimming pared 5 bases from V and 7 bases from J, leaving 14 bases between. Germline CDR1 WNHNN, CDR2 SYGVQD (reference sequence).

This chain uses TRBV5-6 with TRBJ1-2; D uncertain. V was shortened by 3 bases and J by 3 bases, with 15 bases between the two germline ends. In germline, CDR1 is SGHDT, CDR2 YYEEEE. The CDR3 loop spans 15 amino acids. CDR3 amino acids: CASSSPTQVYYGYTF. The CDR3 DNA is TGTGCCAGCAGCTCGCCTACCCAGGTTTACTATGGCTACACCTTC.

The CDR3 nucleotides are TGTGCCAGCAGGGGACAGGCGGACAGGAATGGCTACACCTTC. This encodes CASRGQADRNGYTF. V and J are TRBV6-1 and TRBJ1-2, with 8 bases that match TRBD1. V trimming: 6 bases; J trimming: 6 bases; junction bases outside the gene matches: 9. The CDR3 runs to 14 residues. The germline CDR1 and CDR2 sequences are MNHNS and SASEGT.

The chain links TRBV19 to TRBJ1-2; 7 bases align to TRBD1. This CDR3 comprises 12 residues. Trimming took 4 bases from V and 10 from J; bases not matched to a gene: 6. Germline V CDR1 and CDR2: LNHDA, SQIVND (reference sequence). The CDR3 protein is CASSNRDRAYTF. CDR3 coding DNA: TGTGCCAGTAGTAACCGGGACAGAGCCTACACCTTC.

The CDR3 loop reads CASSLAGIDTQYF. The DNA of the CDR3 is TGTGCCAGCAGTCTAGCAGGCATAGATACGCAGTATTTT. The genes are TRBV2 and TRBJ2-3; possible D gene TRBD2, 5 bases. Germline CDR1 and CDR2: SNHLY and FYNNEI. This CDR3 has 13 amino acids. V lost 5 bases and J lost 5, with 11 bases in between.

CDR3 nucleotide sequence: TGTGCCAGCAGCTCAAACAGGGGGCTGGGCGGAAACACCATATATTTT. Residues: CASSSNRGLGGNTIYF. This chain connects TRBV13 to TRBJ1-3; TRBD1 matches at 9 bases. Germline-derived CDR1 and CDR2 are PRHDT and FYEKMQ (reference sequence). The CDR3 contains 16 residues. The junction had 8 bases not matched to a gene; V was cut back by 4 bases and J by 4 bases.

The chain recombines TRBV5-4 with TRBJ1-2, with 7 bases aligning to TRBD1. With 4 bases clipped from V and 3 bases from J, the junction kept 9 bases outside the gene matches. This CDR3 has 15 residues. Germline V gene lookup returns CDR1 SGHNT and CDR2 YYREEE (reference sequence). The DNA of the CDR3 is TGTGCCAGCAGCGATGGCAGGGACAGAGACTATGGCTACACCTTC. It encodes CASSDGRDRDYGYTF.

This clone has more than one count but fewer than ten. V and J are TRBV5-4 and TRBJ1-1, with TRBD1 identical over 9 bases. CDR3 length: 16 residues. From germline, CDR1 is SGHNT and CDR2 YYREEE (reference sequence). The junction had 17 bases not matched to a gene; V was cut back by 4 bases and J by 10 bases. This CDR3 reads CASSETGGFGSAGAFF. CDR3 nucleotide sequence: TGTGCCAGCAGCGAAACAGGGGGCTTCGGGAGTGCGGGAGCTTTCTTT.

The CDR3, as DNA: TGTGCCAGCAGCTTGTACAGCTCCTACGAGCAGTACTTC. Translation: CASSLYSSYEQYF. The V gene is TRBV5-4, the J gene TRBJ2-7, with unresolved D. The CDR3 totals 13 residues. The germline V and J ends were trimmed by 1 base and 0 bases, with 5 bases remaining between them. Germline CDR1 and CDR2: SGHNT and YYREEE (reference sequence).

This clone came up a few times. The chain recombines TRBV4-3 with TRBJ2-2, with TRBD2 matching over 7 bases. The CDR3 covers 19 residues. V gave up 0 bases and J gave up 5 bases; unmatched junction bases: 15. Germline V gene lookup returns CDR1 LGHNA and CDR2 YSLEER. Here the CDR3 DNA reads TGCGCCAGCAGCCAAGATACTAGCGTGCCCTCAGTGCTAACCGGGGAGCTGTTTTTT. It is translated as CASSQDTSVPSVLTGELFF.

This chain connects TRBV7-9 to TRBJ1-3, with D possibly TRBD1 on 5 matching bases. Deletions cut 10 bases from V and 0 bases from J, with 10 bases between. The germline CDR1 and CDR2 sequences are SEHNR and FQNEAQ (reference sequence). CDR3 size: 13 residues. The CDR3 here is CATQDISGNTIYF. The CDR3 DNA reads TGTGCCACCCAGGACATCTCTGGAAACACCATATATTTT.

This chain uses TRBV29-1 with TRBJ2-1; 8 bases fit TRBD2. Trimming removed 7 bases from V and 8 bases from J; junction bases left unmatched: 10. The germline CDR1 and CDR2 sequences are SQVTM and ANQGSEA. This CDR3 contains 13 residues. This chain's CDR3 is CSALVPGGYEQFF. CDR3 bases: TGCAGCGCCCTGGTTCCGGGGGGGTATGAGCAGTTCTTC.

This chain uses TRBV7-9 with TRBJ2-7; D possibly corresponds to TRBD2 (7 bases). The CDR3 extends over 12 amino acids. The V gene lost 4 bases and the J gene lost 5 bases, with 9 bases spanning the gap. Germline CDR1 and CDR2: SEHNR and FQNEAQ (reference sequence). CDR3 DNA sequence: TGTGCCAGCAGCTGGGGGGGCGACGAGCAGTACTTC. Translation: CASSWGGDEQYF.

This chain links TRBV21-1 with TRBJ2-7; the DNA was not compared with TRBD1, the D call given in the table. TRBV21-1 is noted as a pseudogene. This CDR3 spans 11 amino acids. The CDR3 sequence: CASRRDRDEYF. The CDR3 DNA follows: TGTGCCAGCAGGAGAGACAGGGATGAGTACTTC.